Each of the 5 T cell receptor beta chains below was sequenced from the same sample in a study of PD-L1 blockade in urothelial cancer (dated by TCRdb to between 2016 and 2019). The library was produced with the immunoSEQ multiplex PCR assay. TCRdb re-hosts the immuneACCESS table, in-frame sequences only. Its copies lack some clones; in the studies checked, an unresolved V gene accounts for under half of them, and the cause for the rest is not known. This sample has tens of thousands of clones in its table, and more than 75% of those were observed once. The top ten clonotypes cover roughly 1.9% of the sample. The specimen was PBMCs, collected around atezolizumab (anti-PD-L1) treatment. The receptor set was obtained from a man in his fifties or sixties with urothelial cancer.

This clone was counted a few times. J is TRBJ2-1 and V is TRBV19; TRBD2 agrees at 8 bases. After removal of 6 bases from V and 0 bases from J, the junction contained 10 bases not matched to a gene. CDR3 size: 17 residues. CDR1 is LNHDA and CDR2 is SQIVND in the germline V gene (reference sequence). In DNA, the CDR3 is TGTGCCAGTAGAAAGCCGGGGGGGGCGATCTCCTACAATGAGCAGTTCTTC. Amino acid sequence: CASRKPGGAISYNEQFF.

The chain links TRBV7-2 to TRBJ1-1, with D perhaps matching TRBD1 (5 bases). The CDR3 has 12 amino acids. The V end lost 5 bases, the J end lost 9 bases, and 13 bases lay between the germline ends. From germline, CDR1 is SGHTA and CDR2 FQGNSA. The CDR3 here is CASSRTGTKAFF. The CDR3 region has the DNA TGTGCCAGCAGCCGGACGGGGACTAAAGCTTTCTTT.

This rearrangement joins TRBV11-3 to TRBJ2-1; 9 bases map to TRBD1. Per the germline V gene, CDR1 is SGHNT and CDR2 is YENEEA. The V gene end was trimmed by 5 bases and the J gene end by 4 bases; junction bases not matched to a gene: 3. CDR3 length equals 14 residues. This CDR3 reads CASSPTGGYNEQFF. CDR3 in DNA: TGTGCCAGCAGCCCGACAGGGGGGTACAATGAGCAGTTCTTC.

The chain recombines TRBV18 with TRBJ1-5; 9 bases are a match to TRBD1. The CDR3 is made up of 15 amino acids. V gave up 4 bases and J gave up 6 bases; unmatched junction bases: 7. Germline V gene lookup returns CDR1 KGHSH and CDR2 LQKENI. CDR3 sequence reads: CASSLGTGTLQPQHF. The CDR3 DNA sequence: TGTGCCAGCTCACTCGGGACAGGGACTCTTCAGCCCCAGCATTTT.

The rearrangement links TRBV18 to TRBJ2-1; D not certain. The CDR3 sequence is 13 residues long. The V gene lost 6 bases and the J gene lost 4 bases, with 10 bases spanning the gap. Per germline, CDR1 KGHSH and CDR2 LQKENI. CDR3 sequence reads: CASSSSEYNEQFF. The CDR3 coding sequence is TGTGCCAGCTCGTCGAGTGAATACAATGAGCAGTTCTTC.